The entry below describes one T cell receptor beta chain. Deletions cut 2 bases from V and 0 bases from J, with 9 bases between. CDR1 and CDR2 from the germline V gene are SGHRS and YFSETQ. The CDR3 loop spans 15 amino acids. The entry originates in a study of beta chain features in type 1 diabetes. Study background: Sorted cells examined across all samples numbered 107,917,701.

Every isolated RNA sample was fully reverse transcribed, so sequencing captured expressed TCRB transcripts. Data came from immunoSEQ multiplex PCR; TCRdb stores just in-frame clones and leaves some out. The repertoire consists of about 410,000 clones, with about 14% occurring once and the leading ten covering around 0.035%. This chain uses TRBV5-1 with TRBJ2-1, with D possibly matching TRBD2 (6 bases). The sample was naive CD4+ T cells from blood. The clonotype comes from a young man in good health. The CDR3 coding sequence is TGCGCCAGCAGCTTATCGGGGGTCTCCTACAATGAGCAGTTCTTC. Its protein product is CASSLSGVSYNEQFF.